This entry describes one TCR beta chain. The antigen remains unidentified. TCRdb fed the 5' RACE reads into MiXCR, producing one record per CDR3 protein. The sample has approximately 90,000 distinct CDR3 sequences; more than 10% are singletons. These data come from a study of early T cells in non-severe SARS-CoV-2 infection. Study overall: The sequenced material was bulk RNA from unsorted whole blood, and its chains were unpaired.

Notes on the study in general: Matching results from VDJdb favored anti-spike CD8 responses, leaving private and CD4 specificities undetected.

V gave up 6 bases and J gave up 6 bases; unmatched junction bases: 6. The CDR3 consists of 14 residues. Germline lookup yields CDR1 SNHLY and CDR2 FYNNEI. This sequence originates from an adult who was a healthcare worker with PCR-confirmed SARS-CoV-2 infection or an uninfected control (not recorded which). The sample consisted of whole blood, taken at baseline. J is TRBJ2-3 and V is TRBV2; 10 nucleotides match TRBD1. DNA for the CDR3: TGTGCCAGCAGGGACGACAGGGGGCCTGATACGCAGTATTTT. This encodes CASRDDRGPDTQYF.